This TCR beta chain was captured in a study of cytomegalovirus exposure and HLA in healthy donors. Study results and limitations: According to a later analysis, most TCR beta chains associated with CMV appeared HLA-restricted.

PCR primers comprised 60 Vbeta and 13 Jbeta primers. Produced via immunoSEQ multiplex PCR; TCRdb's table is partial and in-frame only. The data hold approximately 120,000 clones, with more than 70% observed a single time. The CDR3 is made up of 14 amino acids. Germline CDR1 is MNHEY and CDR2 is SMNVEV (reference sequence). V gave up 4 bases and J gave up 0 bases, with 7 bases separating them. A word on this clone: Antigen unknown.

This sequence was found in a woman in her 50s in good health and CMV-seropositive. This chain uses TRBV27 with TRBJ2-4; D gene uncertain. The specimen was PBMCs. The CDR3 region is CASSSRLAKNIQYF. CDR3 coding DNA: TGTGCCAGCAGTTCGCGTTTAGCCAAAAACATTCAGTACTTC.